The 21 T cell receptor beta chains below were found in one sample sequenced in a study of CD8 T cell repertoires and HIV-1 epitope variants. Here immunoSEQ multiplex PCR was the method, and the copy in TCRdb shows in-frame clones only, minus some. The table includes 5,000 to 6,500 clones, under 80% detected once. These receptors lack a known antigen. Sequencing input: cultured CD8+ T cells derived from PBMCs. The receptors stem from a male donor with HIV.

This clone has a handful of counts. The chain is built from TRBV15 and TRBJ1-2; D unclear. Germline V lookup: CDR1 LNHNV, CDR2 YYDKDF (reference sequence). The CDR3 has 12 residues. V lost 0 bases and J 5 bases, leaving 4 bases between the germline ends. CDR3 protein: CATSRESYGYTF. The CDR3 region has the DNA TGTGCCACCAGCAGAGAGTCATATGGCTACACCTTC.

V and J are TRBV7-8 and TRBJ2-2; perhaps TRBD1 as D (6 bases). The V end was cut by 5 bases, the J end by 4 bases, with 20 bases between. Germline loops: CDR1 SGHVS, CDR2 FQNEAQ. The CDR3 runs 17 residues. CDR3 in amino acids: CASSRVIGTTSTGELFF. CDR3 DNA: TGTGCCAGCAGCCGAGTTATTGGGACAACAAGCACCGGGGAGCTGTTTTTT. Complete variable domain (other parts from reference TRBV7-8 and TRBJ2-2): GAGVSQSPRYKVAKRGQDVALRCDPISGHVSLFWYQQALGQGPEFLTYFQNEAQLDKSGLPSDRFFAERPEGSVSTLKIQRTQQEDSAVYLCASSRVIGTTSTGELFFGEGSRLTVL.

The rearrangement joins TRBV28 to TRBJ1-1; D uncertain. Germline-derived CDR1 and CDR2 are MDHEN and SYDVKM. The CDR3 length is 14 residues. V was cut by 5 bases and J by 0 bases, with 10 bases left in between. This CDR3 is CASSRMELNTEAFF. In DNA form, the CDR3 reads TGTGCCAGCAGTCGGATGGAGTTGAACACTGAAGCTTTCTTT. Drawing the rest from reference TRBV28 and TRBJ1-1, the complete variable domain is DVKVTQSSRYLVKRTGEKVFLECVQDMDHENMFWYRQDPGLGLRLIYFSYDVKMKEKGDIPEGYSVSREKKERFSLILESASTNQTSMYLCASSRMELNTEAFFGQGTRLTVV.

This chain uses TRBV4-2 with TRBJ1-4, with unresolved D. Germline-derived CDR1 and CDR2 are LGHNA and YNFKEQ. Between the trimmed V and J ends, which lost 0 bases and 0 bases, there was a span of 11 bases. This CDR3 has 17 residues. The CDR3 coding sequence is TGTGCCAGCAGCCAAGATAGGAAAGGTCCAACTAATGAAAAACTGTTTTTT. It encodes CASSQDRKGPTNEKLFF.

The chain couples TRBV7-2 to TRBJ2-7; TRBD2 matches 10 bases. The CDR3 is made up of 15 amino acids. CDR1 and CDR2 from the germline V gene are SGHTA and FQGNSA. With V trimmed by 5 bases and J by 3 bases, 7 bases remained unmatched. This CDR3 is CASSLGASGGYEQYF. CDR3 coding DNA: TGTGCCAGCAGCCTAGGGGCTAGCGGGGGCTACGAGCAGTACTTC.

The chain links TRBV13 to TRBJ2-1; D is perhaps TRBD1 or TRBD2 (6 bases each). V was clipped by 6 bases and J by 2 bases, with 14 bases between them. Germline-derived CDR1 and CDR2 are PRHDT and FYEKMQ (reference sequence). The CDR3 sequence is 15 residues long. The CDR3 loop reads CASRGGGMPYNEQFF. CDR3 in DNA: TGTGCCAGCAGGGGGGGCGGGATGCCCTACAATGAGCAGTTCTTC.

V usage is TRBV4-1 and J usage is TRBJ2-2, with unresolved D. V was shortened by 4 bases and J by 6 bases, with 12 bases between the two germline ends. Per the germline V gene, CDR1 is MGHRA and CDR2 is YSYEKL. There are 14 residues in the CDR3. CDR3 residues: CASSPDRMAGELFF. The DNA of the CDR3 is TGCGCCAGCAGCCCGGACCGGATGGCCGGGGAGCTGTTTTTT.

This rearrangement joins TRBV5-6 to TRBJ2-7; 8 nucleotides match TRBD2. The CDR3 runs 14 residues. Germline trimming cut 1 base from V and 4 bases from J; bases unmatched to any gene: 4. Per germline, CDR1 SGHDT and CDR2 YYEEEE. The CDR3 spells CASSLSTSEYEQYF. As DNA, the CDR3 is TGTGCCAGCAGCTTGTCGACTAGCGAATACGAGCAGTACTTC. Complete variable domain (other parts from reference TRBV5-6 and TRBJ2-7): DAGVTQSPTHLIKTRGQQVTLRCSPKSGHDTVSWYQQALGQGPQFIFQYYEEEERQRGNFPDRFSGHQFPNYSSELNVNALLLGDSALYLCASSLSTSEYEQYFGPGTRLTVT.

The V and J genes are TRBV29-1 and TRBJ2-7; D is uncertain. CDR3 length: 12 amino acids. CDR1 and CDR2 (germline): SQVTM, ANQGSEA. The V end lost 2 bases, the J end lost 10 bases, and 15 bases lay between the germline ends. The CDR3 DNA is TGCAGCGTTGAACCCCTAGGTCGATTTCAGTACTTC. Encoded protein: CSVEPLGRFQYF.

The chain is built from TRBV28 and TRBJ2-7; no definite D call. This CDR3 contains 13 residues. Trimming left V 2 bases short and J 1 base short, with 6 bases between. CDR1 is MDHEN and CDR2 is SYDVKM in the germline V gene. The CDR3 reads CASSLRISYEQYF. As DNA, the CDR3 is TGTGCCAGCAGTTTAAGGATTTCCTACGAGCAGTACTTC.

The chain recombines TRBV7-9 with TRBJ1-4, with 10 bases fitting TRBD1. Germline assignment: CDR1 SEHNR and CDR2 FQNEAQ (reference sequence). J was trimmed by 8 bases and V by 7 bases; bases with no gene match: 10. This CDR3 contains 15 residues. The CDR3 protein is CASTLGDRGEEKLFF. CDR3 sequence (DNA): TGTGCCAGCACCCTTGGGGACAGGGGTGAAGAAAAACTGTTTTTT.

The chain employs TRBV27 and TRBJ1-1, with D tentatively TRBD1 (5 bases). Germline V gene data show CDR1 as MNHEY and CDR2 as SMNVEV (reference sequence). V was trimmed by 2 bases and J by 6 bases, leaving 7 bases between them. This CDR3 spans 12 amino acids. The CDR3 DNA follows: TGTGCCAGCAGTTTAGGGGGGGCTGAAGCTTTCTTT. Its translation: CASSLGGAEAFF.

This clone was picked up one time. V gene TRBV11-3 combines with J gene TRBJ2-7; a possible D gene is TRBD1 (5 bases). The CDR3 runs 12 residues. V was cut by 5 bases and J by 7 bases, with 12 bases left in between. Per the germline V gene, CDR1 is SGHNT and CDR2 is YENEEA. The CDR3 coding sequence is TGTGCCAGCAGCCAGGGATCTGAGGAGCAGTACTTC. It encodes CASSQGSEEQYF.

The rearrangement joins TRBV27 to TRBJ2-7; 8 bases agree with TRBD1. In germline, CDR1 is MNHEY, CDR2 SMNVEV (reference sequence). The CDR3 sequence is 14 residues long. J lost 3 bases, V lost 5 bases, and 6 bases had no gene match. The CDR3 DNA reads TGTGCCAGCAGTCTAGGACAGGGTTTCTACGAGCAGTACTTC. This sequence encodes CASSLGQGFYEQYF.

Written as DNA, the CDR3 is TGTGCCAGCAGTTTAGGGTTGGTAGCGGGAGGATCCCAAGAGACCCAGTACTTC. Translated: CASSLGLVAGGSQETQYF. The J gene is TRBJ2-5, the V gene TRBV28; 10 bases are a match to TRBD2. The V gene end was trimmed by 2 bases and the J gene end by 1 base; junction bases not matched to a gene: 10. The germline V gene encodes CDR1 MDHEN and CDR2 SYDVKM. This CDR3 comprises 18 residues.

This clone was detected only a few times. V usage is TRBV5-1 and J usage is TRBJ1-4, with D perhaps TRBD1 (6 bases). Germline V gives CDR1 SGHRS, CDR2 YFSETQ. The ends were cut back, 3 bases at V and 2 bases at J, with 11 bases in the middle. The CDR3 spans 15 residues. As DNA, the CDR3 is TGCGCCAGCAGCTCTAACAGGGAGACTAATGAAAAACTGTTTTTT. Amino acids: CASSSNRETNEKLFF.

The gene calls are TRBV7-3 and TRBJ1-1; D remains ambiguous. This CDR3 is 13 amino acids long. CDR1 is SGHTA and CDR2 is FQGTGA in the germline V gene. V lost 6 bases and J 1 base, leaving 9 bases between the germline ends. CDR3 in amino acids: CASRDSGNTEAFF. In nucleotides, the CDR3 is TGTGCCAGCAGGGACTCAGGGAACACTGAAGCTTTCTTT.

The CDR3 sequence is CASSAGADRTDTQYF. The DNA of the CDR3 is TGTGCCAGCAGCGCGGGGGCAGATCGCACAGATACGCAGTATTTT. The rearrangement links TRBV9 to TRBJ2-3, with D possibly called TRBD1 or TRBD2 (6 bases each). This CDR3 is built from 15 residues. V lost 3 bases and J 1 base, leaving 12 bases between the germline ends. Germline V CDR1 and CDR2: SGDLS, YYNGEE.

The rearrangement joins TRBV11-1 to TRBJ2-7; 9 positions match TRBD1. This CDR3 has 14 amino acids. Germline V lookup: CDR1 SGHAT, CDR2 FQDESV (reference sequence). V lost 3 bases to trimming and J lost 2 bases; unmatched junction nucleotides: 2. CDR3: CASSLTGGPYEQYF. The CDR3 DNA reads TGTGCCAGCAGCTTGACAGGGGGACCCTACGAGCAGTACTTC.

V and J are TRBV6-5 and TRBJ2-1; D call uncertain. Looked up from germline, CDR1 is MNHEY and CDR2 is SVGAGI. Trimming took 6 bases from V and 0 from J, leaving 9 bases between them. The CDR3 sequence is 14 residues long. This chain's CDR3 is CASSPVISYNEQFF. CDR3 coding DNA: TGTGCCAGCAGCCCCGTTATCTCCTACAATGAGCAGTTCTTC.

This clone was counted between two and nine times. This chain joins TRBV27 and TRBJ1-4; maybe TRBD1 (6 bases). The CDR3 runs 15 residues. CDR1 is MNHEY, CDR2 SMNVEV, per germline (reference sequence). Trimming pared 5 bases from V and 6 bases from J, leaving 16 bases between. CDR3 protein: CASSPWTDEDEKLFF. The CDR3 coding sequence is TGTGCCAGCAGTCCTTGGACAGATGAGGATGAAAAACTGTTTTTT.